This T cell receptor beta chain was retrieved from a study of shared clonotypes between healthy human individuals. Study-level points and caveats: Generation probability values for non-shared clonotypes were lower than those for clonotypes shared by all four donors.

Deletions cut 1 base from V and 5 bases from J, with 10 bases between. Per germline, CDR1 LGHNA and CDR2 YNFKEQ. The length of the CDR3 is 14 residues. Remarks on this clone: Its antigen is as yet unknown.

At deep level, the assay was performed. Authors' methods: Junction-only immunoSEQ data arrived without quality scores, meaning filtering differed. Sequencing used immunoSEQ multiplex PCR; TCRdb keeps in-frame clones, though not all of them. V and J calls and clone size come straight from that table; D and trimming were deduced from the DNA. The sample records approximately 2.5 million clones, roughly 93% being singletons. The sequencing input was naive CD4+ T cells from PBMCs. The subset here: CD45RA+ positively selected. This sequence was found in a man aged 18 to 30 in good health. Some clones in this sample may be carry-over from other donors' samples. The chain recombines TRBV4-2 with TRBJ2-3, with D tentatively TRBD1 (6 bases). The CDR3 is CASSQGSRGDTQYF. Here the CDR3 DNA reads TGTGCCAGCAGCCAAGGTTCCAGGGGAGATACGCAGTATTTT.